This T cell receptor beta chain was documented in a study of blood T cell repertoires in COVID-19. The V gene's germline CDR1 is KGHSH and CDR2 LQKENI. This CDR3 spans 17 amino acids. Trimming took 6 bases from V and 0 from J, leaving 15 bases between them. Sequencing was performed with immunoSEQ multiplex PCR; in TCRdb, only in-frame clones are kept and a portion is missing. Here the sample spans 130,000 or so clones, roughly four fifths being singletons. The rearrangement uses TRBV18 and TRBJ1-6, with D unclear. The sample taken for sequencing was PBMCs or T cells enriched from blood (not recorded which). The clonotype originates from a man aged 35 to 55 with acute COVID-19. CDR3 region: CASSDFDGSSYNSPLHF. The DNA for the CDR3 is TGTGCCAGCTCCGACTTTGACGGGAGCTCCTATAATTCACCCCTCCACTTT.